Listed below are T cell receptor beta chains from one sample, sequenced in a study of shared clonotypes between healthy human individuals. Using immunoSEQ multiplex PCR, the repertoire was profiled, and TCRdb retains in-frame clones only, with some absent. The table records 660,000 or so clones, roughly 95% of them present only once. The source material was naive CD8+ T cells sorted from blood. The receptor set was obtained from a woman in her 30s in good health. CDR3s include the opening cysteine and the closing phenylalanine or tryptophan. Each record gives: clone size, V gene, D gene, CDR3 protein. D genes are given only for firm matches. Clone sizes are given selectively: once, few, many, or a class where the clone is expanded.

- TRBV6-5 - CASESQGGGYTF
- TRBV27 - CASRSGVPDGPNYGYTF
- TRBV11-3 - CASSLKVPGPRFYNEQFF
once TRBV5-6 - CASSLEAAVEQYF
- TRBV7-8 - CASSFERISYNEQFF
- TRBV27 TRBD2 CASSPGLAVYNEQFF
- TRBV2 - CASSESGYNEQFF
- TRBV5-1 TRBD1 CASSPELGQGTYGYTF
once TRBV7-9 TRBD2 CASSSGLAGYEQYF
few TRBV4-1 - CASSQAYGHTEAFF
- TRBV2 TRBD2 CASSRSTDISGSSYNEQFF
- TRBV28 TRBD2 CASSQTSANYNEQFF
- TRBV5-6 - CASSWTTGSPEAFF
- TRBV5-5 - CASTLDAGSSTNTGELFF
- TRBV7-8 - CASSLGDGWAAEQYF
- TRBV2 - CASSEESAESNQPQHF
- TRBV6-6 TRBD2 CASSYSSGISYEQYF
- TRBV7-8 - CASSLDGGISYEQYF
- TRBV2 TRBD2 CASWWGLAGFNEQFF
- TRBV28 - CASSHGFNEQYF
once TRBV9 - CASSPRRTHEQFF
- TRBV11-2 TRBD2 CASSFGTSGYEQYF
- TRBV7-8 TRBD1 CASSLYGTGYATEAFF
- TRBV11-2 - CASSLGPSYEQYF
- TRBV15 - CATAGASSYEQYF
- TRBV15 TRBD1 CATSRDRGNEKLFF
- TRBV28 TRBD2 CASSSYTSESSYNEQFF